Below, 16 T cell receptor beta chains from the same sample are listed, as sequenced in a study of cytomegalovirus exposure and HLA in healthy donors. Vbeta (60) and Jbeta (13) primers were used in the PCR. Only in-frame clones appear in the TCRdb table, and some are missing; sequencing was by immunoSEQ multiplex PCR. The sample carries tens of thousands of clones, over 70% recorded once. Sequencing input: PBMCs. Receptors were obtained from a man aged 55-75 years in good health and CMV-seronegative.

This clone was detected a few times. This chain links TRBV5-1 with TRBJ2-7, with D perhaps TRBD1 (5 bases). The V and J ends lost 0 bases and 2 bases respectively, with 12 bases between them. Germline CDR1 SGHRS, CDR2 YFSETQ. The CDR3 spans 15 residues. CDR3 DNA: TGCGCCAGCAGCTTGGATGGGGCAGTGACCTACGAGCAGTACTTC. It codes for CASSLDGAVTYEQYF.

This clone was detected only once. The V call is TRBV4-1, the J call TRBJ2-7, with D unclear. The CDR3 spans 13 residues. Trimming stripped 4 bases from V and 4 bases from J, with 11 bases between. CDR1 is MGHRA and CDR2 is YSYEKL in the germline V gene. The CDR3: CASSLQPGYEQYF. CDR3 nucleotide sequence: TGCGCCAGCAGCCTCCAACCCGGGTACGAGCAGTACTTC.

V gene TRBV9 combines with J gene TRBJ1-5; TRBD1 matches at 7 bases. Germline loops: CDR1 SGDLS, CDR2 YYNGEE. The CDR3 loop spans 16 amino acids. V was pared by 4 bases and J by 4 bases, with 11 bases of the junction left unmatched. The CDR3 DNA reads TGTGCCAGCAGCCGCAGGACAGGCGGGCCTAATCAGCCCCAGCATTTT. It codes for CASSRRTGGPNQPQHF. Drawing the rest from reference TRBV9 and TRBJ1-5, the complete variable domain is DSGVTQTPKHLITATGQRVTLRCSPRSGDLSVYWYQQSLDQGLQFLIQYYNGEERAKGNILERFSAQQFPDLHSELNLSSLELGDSALYFCASSRRTGGPNQPQHFGDGTRLSIL.

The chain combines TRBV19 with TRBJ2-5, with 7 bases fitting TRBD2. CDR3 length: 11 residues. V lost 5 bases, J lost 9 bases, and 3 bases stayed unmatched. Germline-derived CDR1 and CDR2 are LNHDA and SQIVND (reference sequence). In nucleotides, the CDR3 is TGTGCCAGTAGTGCTGCGGGGGCCCAGTACTTC. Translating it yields CASSAAGAQYF. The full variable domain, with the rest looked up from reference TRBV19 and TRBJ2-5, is DGGITQSPKYLFRKEGQNVTLSCEQNLNHDAMYWYRQDPGQGLRLIYYSQIVNDFQKGDIAEGYSVSREKKESFPLTVTSAQKNPTAFYLCASSAAGAQYFGPGTRLLVL.

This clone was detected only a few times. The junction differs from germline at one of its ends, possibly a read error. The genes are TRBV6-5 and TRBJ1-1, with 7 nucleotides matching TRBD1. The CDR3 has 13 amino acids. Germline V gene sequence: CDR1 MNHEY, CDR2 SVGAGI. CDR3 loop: CASSYGPYTGQSF. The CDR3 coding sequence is TGTGCCAGCAGTTACGGTCCATATACGGGACAGTCATTT.

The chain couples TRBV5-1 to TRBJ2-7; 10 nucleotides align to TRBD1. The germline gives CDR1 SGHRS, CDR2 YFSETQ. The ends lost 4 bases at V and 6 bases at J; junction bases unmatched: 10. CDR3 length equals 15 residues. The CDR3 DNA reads TGCGCCAGCAGCCCGACAGGGGGCGTTGCGGGCGAGCAGTACTTC. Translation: CASSPTGGVAGEQYF.

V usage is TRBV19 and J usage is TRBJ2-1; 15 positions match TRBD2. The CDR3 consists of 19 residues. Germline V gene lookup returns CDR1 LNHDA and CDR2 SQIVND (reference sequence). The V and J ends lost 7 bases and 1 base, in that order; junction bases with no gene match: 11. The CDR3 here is CASTPGLAGGRVSYNEQFF. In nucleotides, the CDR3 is TGTGCCAGTACCCCGGGACTAGCGGGGGGCCGGGTGTCCTACAATGAGCAGTTCTTC. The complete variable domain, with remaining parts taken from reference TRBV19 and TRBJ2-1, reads DGGITQSPKYLFRKEGQNVTLSCEQNLNHDAMYWYRQDPGQGLRLIYYSQIVNDFQKGDIAEGYSVSREKKESFPLTVTSAQKNPTAFYLCASTPGLAGGRVSYNEQFFGPGTRLTVL.

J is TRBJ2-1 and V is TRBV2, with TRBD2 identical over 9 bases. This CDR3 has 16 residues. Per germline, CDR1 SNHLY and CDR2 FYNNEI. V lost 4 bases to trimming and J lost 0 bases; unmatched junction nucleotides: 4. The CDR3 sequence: CASSADSGSSYNEQFF. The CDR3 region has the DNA TGTGCCAGCAGTGCGGATAGCGGGAGCTCCTACAATGAGCAGTTCTTC.

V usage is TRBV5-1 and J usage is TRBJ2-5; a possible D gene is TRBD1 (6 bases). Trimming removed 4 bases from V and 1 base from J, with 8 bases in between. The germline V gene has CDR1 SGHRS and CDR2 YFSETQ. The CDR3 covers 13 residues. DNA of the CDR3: TGCGCCAGCAGCCAGGACAGCCAAGAGACCCAGTACTTC. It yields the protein CASSQDSQETQYF.

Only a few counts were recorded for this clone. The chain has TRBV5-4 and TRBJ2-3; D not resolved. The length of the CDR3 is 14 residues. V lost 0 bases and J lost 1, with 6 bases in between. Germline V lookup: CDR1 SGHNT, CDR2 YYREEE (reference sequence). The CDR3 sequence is CASSLVTGTDTQYF. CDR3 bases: TGTGCCAGCAGCTTGGTAACTGGCACAGATACGCAGTATTTT.

CDR3 in DNA: TGTGCCAGCAGTTACATTACGGGGGGCTCGGAGCAGTTCTTC. Its protein is CASSYITGGSEQFF. The chain is built from TRBV6-6 and TRBJ2-1; tentative D call: TRBD2 (7 bases). There are 14 residues in the CDR3. Trimming shortened V by 2 bases and J by 10 bases, and 15 bases separated the two germline ends. Germline values: CDR1 MNHNY, CDR2 SVGAGI (reference sequence).

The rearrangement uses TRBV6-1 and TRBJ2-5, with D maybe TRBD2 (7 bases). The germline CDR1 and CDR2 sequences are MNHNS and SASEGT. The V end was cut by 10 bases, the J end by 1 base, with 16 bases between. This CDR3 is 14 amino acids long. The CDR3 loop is CATQGRDGQETQYF. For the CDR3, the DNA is TGTGCCACCCAGGGGAGGGATGGCCAAGAGACCCAGTACTTC.

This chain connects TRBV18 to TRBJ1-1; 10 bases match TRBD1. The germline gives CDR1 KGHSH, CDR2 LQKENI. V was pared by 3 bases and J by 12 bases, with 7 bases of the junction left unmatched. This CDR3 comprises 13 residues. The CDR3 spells CASSPGSGQGSFF. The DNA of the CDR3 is TGTGCCAGCTCACCTGGATCGGGACAGGGGTCTTTCTTT.

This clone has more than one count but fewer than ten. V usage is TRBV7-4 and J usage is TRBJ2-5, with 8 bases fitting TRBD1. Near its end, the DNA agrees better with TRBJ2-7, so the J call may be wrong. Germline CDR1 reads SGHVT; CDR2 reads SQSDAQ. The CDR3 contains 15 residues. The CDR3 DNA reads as TGTGCCAGCAGCTTAGAGACAGGACAGGGTTCCGAGCAGTACTTC. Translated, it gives CASSLETGQGSEQYF.

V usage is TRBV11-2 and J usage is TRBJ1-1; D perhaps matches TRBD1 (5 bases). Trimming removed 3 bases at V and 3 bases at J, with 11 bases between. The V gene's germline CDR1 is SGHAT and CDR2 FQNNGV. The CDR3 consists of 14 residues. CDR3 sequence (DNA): TGTGCCAGCAGCTTGTTGGGGCGGTACACTGAAGCTTTCTTT. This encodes CASSLLGRYTEAFF.

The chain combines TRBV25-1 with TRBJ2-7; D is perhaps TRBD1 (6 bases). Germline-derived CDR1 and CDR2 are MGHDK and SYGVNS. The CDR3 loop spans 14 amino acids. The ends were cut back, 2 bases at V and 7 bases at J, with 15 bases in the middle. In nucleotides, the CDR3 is TGTGCCAGCAGTGAAGTGGGGGCAAGGTTTGAGCAGTACTTC. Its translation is CASSEVGARFEQYF.